A single sample gave rise to the 9 T cell receptor beta chains below, sequenced in a study of radiotherapy plus CTLA-4 blockade in lung cancer. Here immunoSEQ multiplex PCR was the method, and the copy in TCRdb shows in-frame clones only, minus some. The sample lists tens of thousands of clones; around nine tenths were seen once. This material consisted of peripheral blood, taken from a patient treated with radiotherapy plus ipilimumab. Receptor source: a human donor with non-small cell lung cancer whose response to radiotherapy plus ipilimumab could not be evaluated.

This chain connects TRBV5-4 to TRBJ2-5; 10 bases map to TRBD2. The V gene's germline CDR1 is SGHNT and CDR2 YYREEE (reference sequence). This CDR3 contains 15 residues. V was pared by 1 base and J by 4 bases, with 4 bases of the junction left unmatched. CDR3 region: CASSLSGGALETQYF. The CDR3 DNA follows: TGTGCCAGCAGCTTGAGCGGGGGGGCTTTAGAGACCCAGTACTTC.

The V call is TRBV2, the J call TRBJ2-4; D possibly corresponds to TRBD2 (7 bases). This CDR3 is 16 amino acids long. Trimming pared 8 bases from V and 3 bases from J, leaving 20 bases between. From germline, CDR1 is SNHLY and CDR2 FYNNEI. This CDR3 is CASGARSGGGKNIQYF. Here the CDR3 DNA reads TGTGCCAGCGGGGCGAGGTCGGGGGGCGGCAAAAACATTCAGTACTTC.

The J gene is TRBJ1-2, the V gene TRBV18; 7 positions match TRBD1. CDR1 is KGHSH, CDR2 LQKENI, per germline. The CDR3 runs 15 residues. The junction had 4 bases not matched to a gene; V was cut back by 3 bases and J by 0 bases. The CDR3 DNA follows: TGTGCCAGCTCACCCCCTGGACAGGCTAACTATGGCTACACCTTC. Amino acids: CASSPPGQANYGYTF.

The chain has TRBV7-9 and TRBJ1-2; no clear D. V gave up 1 base and J gave up 3 bases, with 9 bases separating them. The CDR3 is 14 amino acids. The V gene's germline CDR1 is SEHNR and CDR2 FQNEAQ (reference sequence). The CDR3 spells CASSLGGVDYGYTF. The CDR3 region has the DNA TGTGCCAGCAGCTTAGGCGGGGTGGACTATGGCTACACCTTC.

As DNA, the CDR3 is TGTGCCAGCTGGCAAAATGAAAAACTGTTTTTT. Protein product: CASWQNEKLFF. This chain connects TRBV2 to TRBJ1-4; D is unresolved. The CDR3 is 11 residues long. Deletions cut 8 bases from V and 5 bases from J, with 6 bases between. Germline-derived CDR1 and CDR2 are SNHLY and FYNNEI.

This chain links TRBV11-2 with TRBJ2-3; tentative D call: TRBD2 (5 bases). Trimming removed 7 bases from V and 2 bases from J, with 13 bases in between. Germline V lookup: CDR1 SGHAT, CDR2 FQNNGV. The CDR3 extends over 14 amino acids. The DNA of the CDR3 is TGTGCCAGCATGCTACTAGTTTCCACAGATACGCAGTATTTT. This encodes CASMLLVSTDTQYF.

On this clone: The sample has other DNA sequences that encode this CDR3 too. The gene calls are TRBV30 and TRBJ1-2, with TRBD1 matching over 9 bases. The ends lost 1 base at V and 6 bases at J; junction bases unmatched: 3. Germline CDR1 and CDR2: GTSNPN and SVGIG (reference sequence). CDR3 length equals 13 residues. CDR3: CAWSAGTGNGYTF. In nucleotides, the CDR3 is TGTGCCTGGAGTGCTGGGACAGGGAATGGCTACACCTTC.

This chain uses TRBV10-1 with TRBJ2-5; a possible D gene is TRBD2 (6 bases). Trimming left V 0 bases short and J 2 bases short, with 10 bases between. The CDR3 runs to 15 residues. Germline loops: CDR1 WNHNN, CDR2 SYGVQD (reference sequence). For the CDR3, the DNA is TGCGCCAGCAGTGAGTCTTCGGAGGGGCAAGAGACCCAGTACTTC. This translates into CASSESSEGQETQYF.

V is TRBV7-2 and J is TRBJ1-4; 8 bases line up with TRBD1. The trim removed 5 bases at V and 8 bases at J, leaving 4 bases unmatched. The CDR3 totals 13 residues. Germline assignment: CDR1 SGHTA and CDR2 FQGNSA. In DNA form, the CDR3 reads TGTGCCAGCAGCCCCGACAGGGGCGAAAAACTGTTTTTT. Translation: CASSPDRGEKLFF.